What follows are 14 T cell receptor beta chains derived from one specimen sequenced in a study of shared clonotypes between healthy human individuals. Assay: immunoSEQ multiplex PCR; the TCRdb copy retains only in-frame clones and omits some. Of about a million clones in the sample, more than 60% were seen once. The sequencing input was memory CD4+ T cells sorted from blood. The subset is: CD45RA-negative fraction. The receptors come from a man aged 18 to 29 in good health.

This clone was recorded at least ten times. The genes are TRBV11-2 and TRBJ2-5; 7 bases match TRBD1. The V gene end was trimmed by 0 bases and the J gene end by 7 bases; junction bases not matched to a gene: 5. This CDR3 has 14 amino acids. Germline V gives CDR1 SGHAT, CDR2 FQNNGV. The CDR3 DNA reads TGTGCCAGCAGCTTAGAGAGGGGGCAGGTGACCCAGTACTTC. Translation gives CASSLERGQVTQYF.

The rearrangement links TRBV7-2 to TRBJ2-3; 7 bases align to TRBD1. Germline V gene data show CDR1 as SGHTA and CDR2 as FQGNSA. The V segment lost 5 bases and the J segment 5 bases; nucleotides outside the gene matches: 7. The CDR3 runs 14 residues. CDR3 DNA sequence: TGTGCCAGCAGCGTACAGGGGTCCGGAGATACGCAGTATTTT. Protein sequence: CASSVQGSGDTQYF. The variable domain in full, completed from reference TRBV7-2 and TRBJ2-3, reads GAGVSQSPSNKVTEKGKDVELRCDPISGHTALYWYRQSLGQGLEFLIYFQGNSAPDKSGLPSDRFSAERTGGSVSTLTIQRTQQEDSAVYLCASSVQGSGDTQYFGPGTRLTVL.

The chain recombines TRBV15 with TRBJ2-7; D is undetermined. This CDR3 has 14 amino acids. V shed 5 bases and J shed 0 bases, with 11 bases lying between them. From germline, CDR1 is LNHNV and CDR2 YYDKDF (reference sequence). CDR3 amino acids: CATSAGGISYEQYF. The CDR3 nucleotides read TGTGCCACCAGCGCCGGTGGGATCTCCTACGAGCAGTACTTC. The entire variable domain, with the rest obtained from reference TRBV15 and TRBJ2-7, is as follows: DAMVIQNPRYQVTQFGKPVTLSCSQTLNHNVMYWYQQKSSQAPKLLFHYYDKDFNNEADTPDNFQSRRPNTSFCFLDIRSPGLGDTAMYLCATSAGGISYEQYFGPGTRLTVT.

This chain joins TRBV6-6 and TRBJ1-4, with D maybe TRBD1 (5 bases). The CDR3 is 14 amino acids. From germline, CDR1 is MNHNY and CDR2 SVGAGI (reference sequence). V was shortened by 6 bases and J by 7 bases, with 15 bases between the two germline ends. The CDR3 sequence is CASSPRGVGEKLFF. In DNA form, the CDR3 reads TGTGCCAGCAGCCCCCGGGGCGTCGGTGAAAAACTGTTTTTT.

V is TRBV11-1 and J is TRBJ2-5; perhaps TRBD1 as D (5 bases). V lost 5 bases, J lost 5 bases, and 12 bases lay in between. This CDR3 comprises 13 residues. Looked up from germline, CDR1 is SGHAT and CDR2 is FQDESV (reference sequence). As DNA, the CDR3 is TGTGCCAGCAGCCGTCAGGGTGTGGAGACCCAGTACTTC. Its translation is CASSRQGVETQYF.

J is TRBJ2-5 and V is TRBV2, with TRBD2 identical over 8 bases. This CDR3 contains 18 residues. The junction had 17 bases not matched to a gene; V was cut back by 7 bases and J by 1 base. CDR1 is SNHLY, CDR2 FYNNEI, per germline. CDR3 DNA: TGTGCCAGCAATCGGGGGGGCGGACTTGGAGTCGCCCAAGAGACCCAGTACTTC. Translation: CASNRGGGLGVAQETQYF.

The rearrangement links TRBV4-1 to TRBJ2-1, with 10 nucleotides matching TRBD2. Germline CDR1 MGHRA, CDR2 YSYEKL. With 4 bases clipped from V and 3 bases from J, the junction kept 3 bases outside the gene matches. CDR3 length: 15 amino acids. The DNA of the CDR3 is TGCGCCAGCAGCCGCTCTAGCGGGAGCTACAATGAGCAGTTCTTC. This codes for CASSRSSGSYNEQFF.

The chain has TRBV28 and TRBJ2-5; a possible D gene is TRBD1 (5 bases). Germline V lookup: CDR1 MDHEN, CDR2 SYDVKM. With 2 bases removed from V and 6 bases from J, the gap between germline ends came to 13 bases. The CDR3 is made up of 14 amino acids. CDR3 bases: TGTGCCAGCAGTTTAGGGCAGGGTATTCAGACCCAGTACTTC. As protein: CASSLGQGIQTQYF.

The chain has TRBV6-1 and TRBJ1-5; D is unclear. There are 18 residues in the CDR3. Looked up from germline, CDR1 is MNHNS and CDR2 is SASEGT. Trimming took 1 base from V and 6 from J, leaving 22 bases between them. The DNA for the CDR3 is TGTGCCAGCAGTGAAGAGCCCGAAACCTTTGCAGTGCGTCAGCCCCAGCATTTT. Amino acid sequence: CASSEEPETFAVRQPQHF.

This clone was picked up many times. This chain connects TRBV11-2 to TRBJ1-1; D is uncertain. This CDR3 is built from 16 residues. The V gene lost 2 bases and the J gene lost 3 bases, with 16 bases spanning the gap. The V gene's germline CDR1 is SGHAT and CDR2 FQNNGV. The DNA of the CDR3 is TGTGCCAGCAGCTTATTTAGTAGCGGCGTTCACACTGAAGCTTTCTTT. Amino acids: CASSLFSSGVHTEAFF.

CDR3 sequence (DNA): TGTGCCAGCAGTGAAGTCGGATACTCTGGAAACACCATATATTTT. Translated, it gives CASSEVGYSGNTIYF. The rearrangement joins TRBV6-1 to TRBJ1-3, with D hard to call. CDR3 length: 15 residues. Germline CDR1 reads MNHNS; CDR2 reads SASEGT. V was clipped by 1 base and J by 0 bases, with 7 bases between them.

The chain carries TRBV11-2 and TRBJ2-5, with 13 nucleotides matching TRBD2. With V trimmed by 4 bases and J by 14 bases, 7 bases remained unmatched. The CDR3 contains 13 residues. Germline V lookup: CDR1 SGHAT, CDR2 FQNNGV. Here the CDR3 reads CASSWGTSGKPYF. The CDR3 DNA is TGTGCCAGCAGCTGGGGGACTAGCGGGAAACCCTACTTC.

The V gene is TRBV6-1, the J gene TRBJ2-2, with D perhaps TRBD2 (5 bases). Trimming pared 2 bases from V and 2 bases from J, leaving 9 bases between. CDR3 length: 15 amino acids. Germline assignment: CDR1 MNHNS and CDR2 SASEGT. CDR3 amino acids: CASSESGSNTGELFF. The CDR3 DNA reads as TGTGCCAGCAGTGAAAGCGGATCCAACACCGGGGAGCTGTTTTTT.

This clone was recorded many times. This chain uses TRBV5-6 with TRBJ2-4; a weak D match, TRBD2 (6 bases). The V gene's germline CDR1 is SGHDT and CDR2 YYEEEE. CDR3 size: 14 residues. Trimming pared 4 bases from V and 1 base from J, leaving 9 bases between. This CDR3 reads CASSRAGAKNIQYF. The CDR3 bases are TGTGCCAGCAGCCGGGCGGGGGCCAAAAACATTCAGTACTTC.